This is a list of T cell receptor beta chains from one sample in a study of identifying expanded T cells in peripheral blood. Clones were read by immunoSEQ multiplex PCR, and TCRdb kept only the in-frame ones, dropping some. The sample records tens of thousands of clones, roughly 87% being singletons. Material: blood. These receptors were collected from a person between 18 and 75 years old in good health. Both conserved end residues are part of each CDR3. The D gene is left open where the match is weak. Clone size is stated in some rows and not others, as once, few, many or a class when expanded.

J,V,size,D,DNA,CDR3
TRBJ2-7,TRBV5-4,-,-,TGTGCCAGCAGCTTGGACTCCTCGAGCTCCTACGAGCAGTACTTC,CASSLDSSSSYEQYF
TRBJ2-1,TRBV29-1,-,-,TGCAGCGTGAATCCCAGGAGTGAGCAGTTCTTC,CSVNPRSEQFF
TRBJ2-5,TRBV30,-,TRBD2,TGTGCCTGGAGCAAGCGGGGGGCAAGGGAGACCCAGTACTTC,CAWSKRGARETQYF
TRBJ2-7,TRBV5-6,few,-,TGTGCCAGCAGCTTGCGAAAACTTTATACATACGAGCAGTACTTC,CASSLRKLYTYEQYF
TRBJ2-1,TRBV19,once,TRBD1,TGTGCCAGTAGTAACCGGGACAGCGAGCCCTACAATGAGCAGTTCTTC,CASSNRDSEPYNEQFF
TRBJ2-5,TRBV5-1,-,TRBD1,TGCGCCAGCAGCACAGGGGGGATGGAAGAGACCCAGTACTTC,CASSTGGMEETQYF
TRBJ2-1,TRBV7-3,once,TRBD2,TGTGCCAGCAGCCCATCCGGGACTAGCGGGCATTCCAATGAGCAGTTCTTC,CASSPSGTSGHSNEQFF
TRBJ2-5,TRBV7-7,-,TRBD2,TGTGCCAGCAGCTTAGCGGCCCCAGCGGGGGGGCAAGAGACCCAGTACTTC,CASSLAAPAGGQETQYF
TRBJ2-6,TRBV5-1,-,TRBD2,TGCGCCAGCAGCTCTCGAACTAGCGGTTTCTCTGGGGCCAACGTCCTGACTTTC,CASSSRTSGFSGANVLTF
TRBJ2-1,TRBV6-1,few,-,TGTGCCAGCAGTCCGGACTGGAACCTCTACAATGAGCAGTTCTTC,CASSPDWNLYNEQFF
TRBJ1-3,TRBV19,few,-,TGTGCCAGTACCGTCGGCTCAGGGCGTTCTGGAAACACCATATATTTT,CASTVGSGRSGNTIYF
TRBJ1-5,TRBV6-6,-,-,TGTGCCAGCAGTCTAGGGCGGGGGGGCGGTAATCAGCCCCAGCATTTT,CASSLGRGGGNQPQHF
TRBJ2-5,TRBV4-3,-,TRBD2,TGCGCCAGCAGCCAAGGGGCTAGCGGGGGCCCCTACCAAGAGACCCAGTACTTC,CASSQGASGGPYQETQYF
TRBJ2-5,TRBV5-5,-,-,TGTGCCAGCAGCCATAACATGGAGGAGACCCAGTACTTC,CASSHNMEETQYF
TRBJ2-3,TRBV11-3,-,TRBD2,TGTGCCAGCAGCTTAAGGCCCGTAAGGAGCGGGGCGAGCACAGATACGCAGTATTTT,CASSLRPVRSGASTDTQYF
TRBJ1-2,TRBV7-2,-,-,TGTGCCAGCAGTAGAAGCACGATCAACTATGGCTACACCTTC,CASSRSTINYGYTF
TRBJ1-2,TRBV6-5,few,TRBD1,TGTGCCAGCAGTTACAGGACAGGGGAGCGGGGCTACACCTTC,CASSYRTGERGYTF
TRBJ2-1,TRBV5-1,-,TRBD2,TGCGCCAGCAGCTTAAGCGGGGTGAGCTCCTACAATGAGCAGTTCTTC,CASSLSGVSSYNEQFF
TRBJ2-2,TRBV4-2,-,-,TGTGCCAGCAGCCAACCGCGAAGGGTGGGACCCGGGGAGCTGTTTTTT,CASSQPRRVGPGELFF
TRBJ1-3,TRBV9,once,TRBD1,TGTGCCAGCAGCGCCCGGAGGGACAGGGCCTACTCTGGAAACACCATATATTTT,CASSARRDRAYSGNTIYF
TRBJ1-1,TRBV18,-,-,TGTGCCAGCTCACCCTCTTCGACGAAACAAGCTTTCTTT,CASSPSSTKQAFF
TRBJ1-2,TRBV2,-,-,TGTGCCAGCAGTGAAGCGGGGCAGGGAAATAGTGGCTACACCTTC,CASSEAGQGNSGYTF
TRBJ1-4,TRBV27,-,-,TGTGCCAGCAGCCGGAGGCAGGGGACAACTAATGAAAAACTGTTTTTT,CASSRRQGTTNEKLFF
TRBJ1-1,TRBV5-1,-,-,TGCGCCAGCAGCTTGGGTGGGGTAAGGAACACTGAAGCTTTCTTT,CASSLGGVRNTEAFF
TRBJ2-6,TRBV9,-,-,TGTGCCAGCAGCGTAGAGGGCAGGAGCTCTGGGGCCAACGTCCTGACTTTC,CASSVEGRSSGANVLTF
TRBJ2-7,TRBV5-6,once,-,TGTGCCAGCAGCTTGTGGGGGCAGGGGCCGAACTACGAGCAGTACTTC,CASSLWGQGPNYEQYF
TRBJ1-1,TRBV6-9,-,TRBD1,TGTACCAGCAGTTCGACAGGGAATACTGAAGCTTTCTTT,CTSSSTGNTEAFF
TRBJ1-2,TRBV5-6,-,-,TGTGCCAGCAGCTTGCGGTCCACTTCTCAAATTTTCTATGGCTACACCTTC,CASSLRSTSQIFYGYTF
TRBJ1-3,TRBV7-6,-,TRBD1,TGTGCCAGCAGCTCACAGGGGAGGTCTGACACCATATATTTT,CASSSQGRSDTIYF
TRBJ2-7,TRBV7-2,-,-,TGTGCCAGCAGCACGAGCTCCGTCGTCAGCTCCTACGAGCAGTACTTC,CASSTSSVVSSYEQYF
TRBJ2-3,TRBV29-1,-,-,TGCAGCGTTGACATTGCTAGCACAGATACGCAGTATTTT,CSVDIASTDTQYF
TRBJ1-5,TRBV23-1,-,-,TGCGCCAGCAGTCAATTGGGGCAGGGTTTAGATCAGCCCCAGCATTTT,CASSQLGQGLDQPQHF
TRBJ1-4,TRBV5-4,-,-,TGTGCCAGCAGCTTAGATTCCGGAAAAAATGAAAAACTGTTTTTT,CASSLDSGKNEKLFF
TRBJ2-6,TRBV11-2,-,TRBD2,TGTGCCAGCGGACCCCTAGGGAGGGCTGGGGCCAACGTCCTGACTTTC,CASGPLGRAGANVLTF
TRBJ2-1,TRBV7-2,-,TRBD2,TGTGCCAGCAGCCCTTTGGCTAGCGGGAGGTATGTTGAGCAGTTCTTC,CASSPLASGRYVEQFF